What follows are 13 T cell receptor beta chains derived from one specimen sequenced in a study of T cells after posttransplantation cyclophosphamide (dated by TCRdb to 2016 to 2018). The method was the immunoSEQ multiplex PCR assay. TCRdb took over this immuneACCESS table, retaining in-frame rearrangements with V and J assigned. Such tables are incomplete; in checked studies, under half of the missing clones stem from an unresolved V gene, and the remainder is unexplained. This sample has about 52,000 clones in its table, and approximately 94% of those were observed once. Approximately 2.9% of the sample rests with the top ten. The specimen was PBMCs. Source of these receptors: a woman aged 25 to 39 in good health and a related stem cell transplant donor.

This chain joins TRBV19 and TRBJ1-6; 9 positions agree with TRBD1. CDR1 and CDR2 (germline): LNHDA, SQIVND (reference sequence). Losses at the gene ends were 5 bases for V and 3 bases for J; bases not matched to a gene: 5. The CDR3 runs 16 residues. CDR3 residues: CASSGTGRLYNSPLHF. CDR3 nucleotides: TGTGCCAGTAGTGGGACAGGGAGGCTCTATAATTCACCCCTCCACTTT.

The rearrangement uses TRBV28 and TRBJ1-2; 7 bases map to TRBD1. Trimming at V came to 3 bases and at J to 4 bases, leaving 5 bases not matched to a gene. The CDR3 is 14 amino acids. The germline V gene encodes CDR1 MDHEN and CDR2 SYDVKM. CDR3 region: CASSLLTGLYGYTF. CDR3 coding DNA: TGTGCCAGCAGTTTGTTGACAGGGCTCTATGGCTACACCTTC.

The chain has TRBV6-6 and TRBJ2-1, with 10 positions matching TRBD1. V shed 6 bases and J 7 bases; nucleotides not matched to a gene: 12. Germline V gene data show CDR1 as MNHNY and CDR2 as SVGAGI (reference sequence). This CDR3 spans 16 amino acids. CDR3 coding DNA: TGTGCCAGCAGACAGACCGGGACAGGGGCATTGAATGAGCAGTTCTTC. Translation gives CASRQTGTGALNEQFF.

V gene TRBV5-6 combines with J gene TRBJ2-5; 11 bases are a match to TRBD1. CDR3 length: 16 residues. CDR1 SGHDT and CDR2 YYEEEE come from the germline V gene. The V gene end was trimmed by 0 bases and the J gene end by 4 bases; junction bases not matched to a gene: 5. In nucleotides, the CDR3 is TGTGCCAGCAGCTTGGAAGTGGGACAGGGGGGAGAGACCCAGTACTTC. Protein product: CASSLEVGQGGETQYF.

Concerning this clone itself: Germline and junction disagree at one end, which may indicate a read error. V and J are TRBV5-4 and TRBJ2-3; the D gene could be TRBD1 or TRBD2 (5 bases each). This CDR3 has 14 amino acids. Germline lookup yields CDR1 SGHNT and CDR2 YYREEE (reference sequence). CDR3 protein: CAGSGRASTDTQYF. The CDR3 region has the DNA TGTGCCGGCAGCGGCAGGGCTAGCACAGATACGCAGTATTTT.

The chain combines TRBV28 with TRBJ1-5; 7 nucleotides align to TRBD1. The V gene end was trimmed by 7 bases and the J gene end by 4 bases; junction bases not matched to a gene: 4. The CDR3 spans 13 residues. Germline CDR1 reads MDHEN; CDR2 reads SYDVKM. The CDR3 here is CASKQGLNQPQHF. The CDR3 DNA sequence: TGTGCCAGCAAACAGGGGTTGAATCAGCCCCAGCATTTT.

This chain joins TRBV9 and TRBJ1-3, with D maybe TRBD1 (6 bases). V was trimmed by 4 bases and J by 4 bases, leaving 15 bases between them. Germline assignment: CDR1 SGDLS and CDR2 YYNGEE. The CDR3 consists of 15 residues. CDR3 in amino acids: CASSTYTGSGNTIYF. The CDR3 bases are TGTGCCAGCAGCACATATACAGGGTCGGGAAACACCATATATTTT.

This rearrangement joins TRBV4-1 to TRBJ1-1, with D perhaps matching TRBD1 (5 bases). Germline CDR1 MGHRA, CDR2 YSYEKL. Trimming removed 6 bases from V and 5 bases from J, with 16 bases in between. This CDR3 has 14 amino acids. In nucleotides, the CDR3 is TGCGCCAGCAGGCCTCCGGGGGGTAAGACTGAAGCTTTCTTT. It encodes CASRPPGGKTEAFF.

The chain uses TRBV25-1 and TRBJ2-3, with 7 bases fitting TRBD2. Germline CDR1 is MGHDK and CDR2 is SYGVNS. The V segment lost 6 bases and the J segment 1 base; nucleotides outside the gene matches: 7. This CDR3 comprises 15 residues. CDR3 amino acids: CASRQSGIRTDTQYF. DNA for the CDR3: TGTGCCAGCAGACAAAGCGGGATACGCACAGATACGCAGTATTTT.

Here the CDR3 DNA reads TGTGCTAGTGGTCAGACCGGGACAGGGGGTTCCTACAATGAGCAGTTCTTC. Its protein product is CASGQTGTGGSYNEQFF. This sequence joins TRBV12-5 and TRBJ2-1, with 11 bases identical to TRBD1. The CDR3 contains 17 residues. Germline CDR1 is LGHNT and CDR2 is FRNRAP. V lost 5 bases and J lost 1; bases outside the gene matches: 7.

V gene TRBV25-1 combines with J gene TRBJ1-6; 9 nucleotides align to TRBD1. The V segment lost 3 bases and the J segment 7 bases; nucleotides outside the gene matches: 4. The length of the CDR3 is 15 residues. The germline V gene encodes CDR1 MGHDK and CDR2 SYGVNS. The CDR3 spells CASSEITGGNSPLHF. DNA of the CDR3: TGTGCCAGCAGTGAGATAACAGGGGGCAATTCACCCCTCCACTTT.

This clone was found once. This chain connects TRBV30 to TRBJ1-1, with D possibly matching TRBD1 (6 bases). Germline loops: CDR1 GTSNPN, CDR2 SVGIG (reference sequence). Trimming cost V 3 bases and J 4 bases, with 15 bases left between them. The CDR3 has 14 residues. The CDR3 DNA is TGTGCCTGGAGAGGGGGGGGCGCGGTCACTGAAGCTTTCTTT. Residues: CAWRGGGAVTEAFF. Full variable domain (missing parts from reference TRBV30 and TRBJ1-1): SQTIHQWPATLVQPVGSPLSLECTVEGTSNPNLYWYRQAAGRGLQLLFYSVGIGQISSEVPQNLSASRPQDRQFILSSKKLLLSDSGFYLCAWRGGGAVTEAFFGQGTRLTVV.

The rearrangement links TRBV5-4 to TRBJ1-4, with no clear D. Germline lookup yields CDR1 SGHNT and CDR2 YYREEE (reference sequence). This CDR3 region has 14 residues. Trimming took 0 bases from V and 8 from J, leaving 11 bases between them. CDR3 coding DNA: TGTGCCAGCAGCTTGGTCGGACCGGGAGAAAAACTGTTTTTT. Translating gives CASSLVGPGEKLFF.